The sequence of this T cell receptor (beta chain) was determined in a study of CD8+ T cells in alopecia areata (dated by TCRdb to 2016 to 2019). About the study as a whole: Treated patients were enrolled in an open-label pilot trial of oral tofacitinib at 5 to 10 mg twice daily for moderate-to-severe alopecia areata. Biopsies were taken from tofacitinib-treated patients at baseline and again at 4 and 24 weeks into treatment, and several of those patients also had a later scalp biopsy. immunoSEQ multiplex PCR using 35 Vbeta forward primers and 13 Jbeta reverse primers was used to amplify TCRbeta CDR3 regions. To study T cell clonal expansion in alopecia areata, the researchers applied high-throughput TCRbeta sequencing to both the C3H/HeJ mouse model and human patients. Clonality in the scalp was compared among normal scalp (n=4), patchy alopecia areata scalp (n=8), and alopecia totalis/universalis scalp (n=8). RNA was extracted with the PAXgene miRNA kit for fixed scalp, the miRNeasy kit for PBMCs, and the RNeasy kit for mouse skin. Tofacitinib was given for 6 to 18 months, followed by 6 months of follow-up off drug to assess delayed response and recurrence. Scalp tissue and sorted CD4+ and CD8+ peripheral blood T cells from patchy and totalis/universalis alopecia areata patients and from healthy controls were covered by human TCRbeta sequencing. Overall study results and their limits: Lesional scalp, especially in alopecia totalis/universalis, showed higher clonality and more expanded CD8+ clones than normal scalp, suggesting antigenic drive. Resident alphabeta T cells in normal human skin are also sequenced, complicating scalp TCR repertoire analysis, unlike mouse skin dominated by gammadelta T cells. Shared TCR sequences between patients were less evident than in mice, which may be partly attributable to HLA diversity in the patient population.

On this clone itself: Its cognate antigen has yet to be identified. Base qualities are missing; no much larger clone stands one base away.

The library was made by the immunoSEQ multiplex PCR assay. To provide template for TCR sequencing, every sample had RNA extracted and reverse transcribed into cDNA. SuperScript III was used for first-strand cDNA synthesis, primed with a 2:1 mix of oligo-dT and random hexamers. Amplification bias was assessed with a synthetic immune receptor repertoire, and residual bias was removed computationally. Per the source publication's procedure: After raw reads were preprocessed to remove errors, the CDR3 was defined following IMGT conventions as running from the conserved cysteine to phenylalanine. Clonality was computed as 1 minus the Shannon entropy, with the entropy normalized by log2 of the number of productive unique TCRs. Whether scalp clones were CD4 or CD8 was inferred by matching scalp TCRbeta sequences against CD4 and CD8 repertoires sorted from blood. Drawn from immuneACCESS, this table holds only the in-frame rearrangements with V and J called that TCRdb kept. Clones are partly lost; checked studies trace under half to an unresolved V gene and leave the rest unexplained. The D gene and trimming were derived from the DNA, and the V and J assignments and clone size from that table. The sample table holds 220,000 or so clones, of which 50% to 70% were seen once. Together, the top ten hold approximately 0.44% of the sample.

The sample's time point label is to be understood as: baseline before oral tofacitinib. Lesional scalp punch biopsies and peripheral blood were obtained from alopecia areata patients. PBMCs were isolated by density centrifugation and stained for CD3, CD4 and CD8, after which CD4+ and CD8+ T cells were sorted on a FACSAria. Sequencing was performed on CD4+ T cells sorted from blood, taken at week 0. The sequence was obtained from a human donor with alopecia areata.

This receptor carries the CDR3 CSVQLTSGSTDTQYF. At the DNA level, the sequence is TGCAGCGTCCAGCTAACTAGCGGGAGCACAGATACGCAGTATTTT. The chain joins TRBV29-1 to TRBJ2-3, with 9 middle bases fitting TRBD2. Based on the germline V gene, the CDR1 and CDR2 sequences are SQVTM and ANQGSEA. The germline V end is reduced by 6 bases and the J end by 0 bases; junction bases left unmatched: 7. There are 15 amino acids in the CDR3, from cysteine to phenylalanine inclusive. Only CDR3 DNA remains: 45 bases, in frame from the first base.